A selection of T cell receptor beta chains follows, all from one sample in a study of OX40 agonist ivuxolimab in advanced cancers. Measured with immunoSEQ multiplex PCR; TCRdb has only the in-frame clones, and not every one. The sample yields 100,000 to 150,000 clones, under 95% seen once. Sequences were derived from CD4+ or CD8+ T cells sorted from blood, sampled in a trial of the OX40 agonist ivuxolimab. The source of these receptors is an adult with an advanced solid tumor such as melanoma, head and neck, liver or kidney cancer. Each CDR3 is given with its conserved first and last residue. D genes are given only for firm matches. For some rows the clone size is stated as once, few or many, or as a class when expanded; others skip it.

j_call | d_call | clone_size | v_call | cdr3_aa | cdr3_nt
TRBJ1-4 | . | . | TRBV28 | CASSFTDRFTEKLFF | TGTGCCAGCAGCTTTACGGACCGGTTTACTGAAAAACTGTTTTTT
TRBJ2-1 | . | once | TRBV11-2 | CASSLDKVGSSYNEQFF | TGTGCCAGCAGCTTAGATAAGGTGGGGAGCTCCTACAATGAGCAGTTCTTC
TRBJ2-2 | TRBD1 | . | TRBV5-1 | CASSSPGGTGELFF | TGCGCCAGCAGCTCTCCAGGGGGCACCGGGGAGCTGTTTTTT
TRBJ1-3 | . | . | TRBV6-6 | CASSFTGSGNTIYF | TGTGCCAGCAGCTTTACAGGTAGTGGAAACACCATATATTTT
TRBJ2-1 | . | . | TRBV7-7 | CASSPRTSSSYNEQFF | TGTGCCAGCAGCCCGCGAACATCGAGCTCCTACAATGAGCAGTTCTTC
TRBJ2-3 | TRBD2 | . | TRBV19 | CASSIDRLAGVRDTQYF | TGTGCCAGTAGTATAGATCGTCTAGCGGGAGTTCGAGATACGCAGTATTTT
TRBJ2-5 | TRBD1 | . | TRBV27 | CASSLRRSGTGRGETQYF | TGTGCCAGCAGTTTAAGGAGGTCCGGGACAGGAAGAGGCGAGACCCAGTACTTC
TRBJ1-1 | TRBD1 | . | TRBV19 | CASSIGVWGQGGTEAFF | TGTGCCAGTAGTATAGGCGTTTGGGGACAGGGTGGGACTGAAGCTTTCTTT
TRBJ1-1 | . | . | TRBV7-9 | CASSLAGSGNTEAFF | TGTGCCAGCAGCTTAGCGGGCTCCGGGAACACTGAAGCTTTCTTT
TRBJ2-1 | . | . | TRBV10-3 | CAISVVRGATDNEQFF | TGTGCCATCAGTGTAGTCAGGGGGGCCACGGACAATGAGCAGTTCTTC
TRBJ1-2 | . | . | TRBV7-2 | CASSLSTANYGYTF | TGTGCCAGCAGCTTATCTACGGCAAACTATGGCTACACCTTC
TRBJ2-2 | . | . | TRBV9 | CASSVEVGGGELFF | TGTGCCAGCAGCGTAGAGGTCGGAGGGGGGGAGCTGTTTTTT
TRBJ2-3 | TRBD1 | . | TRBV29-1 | CSASTGTDTQYF | TGCAGCGCCTCGACAGGGACAGATACGCAGTATTTT
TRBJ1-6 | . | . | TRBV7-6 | CASSSKISREDSPLHF | TGTGCCAGCAGCTCAAAAATAAGCAGGGAGGATTCACCCCTCCACTTT